This TCR beta chain was recorded in a study of CXCR3-negative and CXCR3-positive naive CD8 T cells. Germline CDR1 reads SEHNR; CDR2 reads FQNEAQ (reference sequence). This CDR3 comprises 14 residues. TRB cDNA libraries were made by UMI-labeled 5' RACE. TCRdb re-called the 5' RACE reads and catalogs CDR3 proteins one per entry, DNA excluded. With about 60,000 distinct CDR3 sequences in the sample, the ten largest clones hold approximately 0.8%. As concerns this clonotype: Its specificity is unknown.

Whole-study findings and limits: Higher TRB CDR3 hydrophobicity marked CXCR3-positive naive cells relative to CXCR3-negative naive cells. Memory CD8+ T cell repertoires were far less diverse than both naive subsets. Naive CXCR3-positive and CXCR3-negative cells shared similar TRBV-TRBJ usage, unlike memory cells.

This clonotype was obtained from a human donor in good health. Some clones in this sample may be carry-over from other donors' samples. Sequencing was performed on naive CXCR3+ CD8+ T cells from blood. Subset meaning: CD45RO-CCR7+CD27+CD95- naive CD8+ T cells expressing CXCR3 (TNR3+). The chain joins TRBV7-9 to TRBJ2-2. The chain's CDR3 is CASSQILNTGELFF.